These 25 T cell receptor beta chains came from one sample sequenced in a study of blood T cell repertoires in COVID-19. Measured with immunoSEQ multiplex PCR; TCRdb has only the in-frame clones, and not every one. This sample has 40,000 to 55,000 clones, with about 88% found just once. What was sequenced was peripheral blood. These receptors originate from a man aged 45-65 years with active COVID-19.

This chain connects TRBV5-1 to TRBJ1-2; the D is unclear. The germline V gene encodes CDR1 SGHRS and CDR2 YFSETQ. V lost 4 bases to trimming and J lost 8 bases, with 9 bases between them. The CDR3 is 11 amino acids. The CDR3 protein is CASSLGGGYTF. The CDR3 DNA reads TGCGCCAGCAGCCTTGGAGGGGGCTACACCTTC. The whole variable domain, remainder taken from reference TRBV5-1 and TRBJ1-2, is KAGVTQTPRYLIKTRGQQVTLSCSPISGHRSVSWYQQTPGQGLQFLFEYFSETQRNKGNFPGRFSGRQFSNSRSEMNVSTLELGDSALYLCASSLGGGYTFGSGTRLTVV.

The chain has TRBV3-1 (or the pseudogene TRBV3-2) and TRBJ2-7; tentatively, D is TRBD2 (6 bases). Trimming cost V 4 bases and J 4 bases, with 14 bases left between them. Looked up from germline, CDR1 is LGHDT and CDR2 is YNNKEL (reference sequence). The CDR3 is made up of 14 amino acids. Here the CDR3 DNA reads TGTGCCAGCAGCCTGTACACAGGAGGGTACGAGCAGTACTTC. It specifies CASSLYTGGYEQYF.

This clone was found once. The chain has TRBV24-1 and TRBJ2-2; tentatively, D is TRBD1 (5 bases). The CDR3 is made up of 17 amino acids. Trimming left V 4 bases short and J 1 base short, with 15 bases between. Per the germline V gene, CDR1 is KGHDR and CDR2 is SFDVKD. DNA of the CDR3: TGTGCCACCAGTGACTCAACAGGCCTCATGAACACCGGGGAGCTGTTTTTT. Its protein product is CATSDSTGLMNTGELFF.

The genes are TRBV27 and TRBJ2-5; D unclear. V lost 3 bases and J 2 bases, leaving 19 bases between the germline ends. The CDR3 runs 17 residues. The germline V gene has CDR1 MNHEY and CDR2 SMNVEV (reference sequence). DNA for the CDR3: TGTGCCAGCAGTTTTATCCCGCCAGGTAGTAGGCAAGAGACCCAGTACTTC. Encoded protein: CASSFIPPGSRQETQYF.

V gene TRBV5-1 combines with J gene TRBJ2-1; possible D gene TRBD1, 5 bases. The CDR3 is 14 residues long. The V end lost 4 bases, the J end lost 3 bases, and 11 bases lay between the germline ends. Germline loops: CDR1 SGHRS, CDR2 YFSETQ. The CDR3 DNA reads TGCGCCAGCAGCACGGACACTTTCTACAATGAGCAGTTCTTC. Its translation is CASSTDTFYNEQFF.

V is TRBV10-3 and J is TRBJ2-2; D perhaps matches TRBD2 (6 bases). Germline-derived CDR1 and CDR2 are ENHRY and SYGVKD. The V end was cut by 8 bases, the J end by 8 bases, with 9 bases between. The length of the CDR3 is 11 residues. Here the CDR3 DNA reads TGTGCCATCCGAGGAGGGGGGGAGCTGTTTTTT. It is translated as CAIRGGGELFF.

The genes are TRBV14 and TRBJ1-3, with D unclear. The CDR3 covers 14 residues. Germline CDR1 reads SGHDN; CDR2 reads FVKESK. Trimming shortened V by 4 bases and J by 5 bases, and 12 bases separated the two germline ends. CDR3 residues: CASSPLALRNTIYF. DNA for the CDR3: TGTGCCAGCAGCCCTTTAGCCCTAAGAAACACCATATATTTT.

The genes are TRBV10-3 and TRBJ2-5; D possibly corresponds to TRBD2 (6 bases). V lost 2 bases to trimming and J lost 2 bases, with 12 bases between them. The CDR3 is 15 amino acids. The germline V gene has CDR1 ENHRY and CDR2 SYGVKD. CDR3 amino acids: CAISEESSGQETQYF. In DNA, the CDR3 is TGTGCCATCAGTGAGGAAAGTAGCGGACAAGAGACCCAGTACTTC.

This chain links TRBV3-1 (or the pseudogene TRBV3-2) with TRBJ2-3; D is unclear. V shed 1 base and J shed 1 base, with 9 bases lying between them. The germline gives CDR1 LGHDT, CDR2 YNNKEL (reference sequence). The CDR3 sequence is 15 residues long. The CDR3 loop reads CASSQGFQGTDTQYF. DNA for the CDR3: TGTGCCAGCAGCCAAGGTTTTCAGGGCACAGATACGCAGTATTTT.

The chain links TRBV15 to TRBJ1-2; no firm D call. Germline V CDR1 and CDR2: LNHNV, YYDKDF (reference sequence). The CDR3 is 14 residues long. The germline V and J ends were trimmed by 5 bases and 8 bases, with 18 bases remaining between them. The CDR3 region is CATSLPGGEAGYTF. The CDR3 region has the DNA TGTGCCACCAGCTTGCCCGGCGGCGAGGCGGGCTACACCTTC. The full variable domain, completed using reference TRBV15 and TRBJ1-2, is DAMVIQNPRYQVTQFGKPVTLSCSQTLNHNVMYWYQQKSSQAPKLLFHYYDKDFNNEADTPDNFQSRRPNTSFCFLDIRSPGLGDTAMYLCATSLPGGEAGYTFGSGTRLTVV.

This chain joins TRBV7-2 and TRBJ2-2; D unclear. V was cut by 3 bases and J by 1 base, with 6 bases left in between. This CDR3 is 14 amino acids long. Germline assignment: CDR1 SGHTA and CDR2 FQGNSA. In DNA form, the CDR3 reads TGTGCCAGCAGCTTTTCACAGAACACCGGGGAGCTGTTTTTT. It specifies CASSFSQNTGELFF.

The chain links TRBV5-1 to TRBJ1-2; 9 bases align to TRBD1. Germline CDR1 reads SGHRS; CDR2 reads YFSETQ. CDR3 length: 14 residues. Trimming removed 0 bases from V and 9 bases from J; junction bases left unmatched: 6. CDR3 sequence reads: CASSLGGQGGSYTF. CDR3 DNA sequence: TGCGCCAGCAGCTTGGGGGGACAGGGCGGGAGCTACACCTTC.

The chain links TRBV25-1 to TRBJ2-5, with 9 nucleotides matching TRBD1. The CDR3 runs to 15 residues. The germline CDR1 and CDR2 sequences are MGHDK and SYGVNS. V was pared by 6 bases and J by 4 bases, with 9 bases of the junction left unmatched. CDR3 residues: CASSAGTGTAETQYF. DNA for the CDR3: TGTGCCAGCAGCGCCGGGACAGGGACGGCAGAGACCCAGTACTTC.

The rearrangement links TRBV11-2 to TRBJ1-2, with TRBD1 identical over 9 bases. V dropped 0 bases and J dropped 8; count of bases not matched to a gene: 4. Germline values: CDR1 SGHAT, CDR2 FQNNGV. CDR3 size: 14 residues. The CDR3 DNA follows: TGTGCCAGCAGCTTAGATCGACAGGGGGACGGCTACACCTTC. Translation: CASSLDRQGDGYTF.

The J gene is TRBJ2-2, the V gene TRBV6-2 or TRBV6-3, with D possibly being TRBD2 (5 bases). This CDR3 region has 14 residues. Germline CDR1 MNHEY, CDR2 SVGEGT. V was pared by 4 bases and J by 1 base, with 7 bases between. The CDR3 sequence is CASSSRGNTGELFF. In DNA form, the CDR3 reads TGTGCCAGCAGTTCCCGGGGGAACACCGGGGAGCTGTTTTTT.

DNA of the CDR3: TGTGCCATCAGTGACGAAGCGGGCTACACAGATACGCAGTATTTT. It codes for CAISDEAGYTDTQYF. The chain combines TRBV10-3 with TRBJ2-3, with a tentative D call TRBD2 (6 bases). The CDR3 runs to 15 residues. Trimming took 3 bases from V and 2 from J, leaving 12 bases between them. Germline V gives CDR1 ENHRY, CDR2 SYGVKD.

The V gene is TRBV7-9, the J gene TRBJ2-7, with 14 bases lining up with TRBD2. Unmatched junction bases numbered 10, after V lost 4 bases and J lost 2 bases. The CDR3 contains 18 residues. Germline V gene sequence: CDR1 SEHNR, CDR2 FQNEAQ (reference sequence). CDR3 in amino acids: CASSSISLGLAGAYEQYF. The CDR3 DNA reads TGTGCCAGCAGCTCCATCTCGCTGGGACTAGCGGGGGCCTACGAGCAGTACTTC.

The rearrangement uses TRBV27 and TRBJ1-4; D uncertain. The CDR3 spans 14 residues. The germline V and J ends were trimmed by 5 bases and 5 bases, with 12 bases remaining between them. Germline V gives CDR1 MNHEY, CDR2 SMNVEV (reference sequence). This CDR3 is CASSRLGLNEKLFF. Here the CDR3 DNA reads TGTGCCAGCAGTCGGCTCGGGTTGAATGAAAAACTGTTTTTT.

The chain is built from TRBV9 and TRBJ2-7, with 11 nucleotides matching TRBD2. V shed 4 bases, J shed 2 bases, and the junction held 8 bases outside the gene matches. Germline assignment: CDR1 SGDLS and CDR2 YYNGEE. The CDR3 contains 16 residues. As DNA, the CDR3 is TGTGCCAGCAGCCCTCGAGGTAGCGGGGGGGCCTACGAGCAGTACTTC. As protein: CASSPRGSGGAYEQYF. Full variable domain (rest looked up from reference TRBV9 and TRBJ2-7): DSGVTQTPKHLITATGQRVTLRCSPRSGDLSVYWYQQSLDQGLQFLIQYYNGEERAKGNILERFSAQQFPDLHSELNLSSLELGDSALYFCASSPRGSGGAYEQYFGPGTRLTVT.

This clone occurred once. V gene TRBV4-1 combines with J gene TRBJ1-4; 11 bases match TRBD1. The germline CDR1 and CDR2 sequences are MGHRA and YSYEKL. Trimming at V came to 5 bases and at J to 8 bases, leaving 16 bases not matched to a gene. The CDR3 runs to 18 residues. CDR3 region: CASSSKSTGQGVREKLFF. CDR3 nucleotides: TGCGCCAGCAGCTCAAAGTCCACGGGACAGGGGGTACGAGAAAAACTGTTTTTT.

The chain is built from TRBV6-5 and TRBJ2-7; the match to TRBD1 covers 7 bases. The CDR3 length is 12 residues. J lost 5 bases, V lost 6 bases, and 4 bases had no gene match. Per the germline V gene, CDR1 is MNHEY and CDR2 is SVGAGI. The DNA for the CDR3 is TGTGCCAGCAGGAACAGGGGCCACGAGCAGTACTTC. This encodes CASRNRGHEQYF.

The chain has TRBV6-6 and TRBJ1-5; D uncertain. With 0 bases removed from V and 7 bases from J, the gap between germline ends came to 10 bases. From germline, CDR1 is MNHNY and CDR2 SVGAGI (reference sequence). The CDR3 loop spans 14 amino acids. The CDR3 bases are TGTGCCAGCAGTTACTCGAGCGGCAGCCAGCCCCAGCATTTT. This translates into CASSYSSGSQPQHF.

The chain employs TRBV10-3 and TRBJ2-7, with D perhaps matching TRBD1 (6 bases). Germline V CDR1 and CDR2: ENHRY, SYGVKD. This CDR3 spans 14 amino acids. Trimming pared 6 bases from V and 7 bases from J, leaving 19 bases between. This CDR3 reads CAIRETGNIREQYF. Written as DNA, the CDR3 is TGTGCCATCAGGGAGACAGGTAATATTCGGGAGCAGTACTTC.

V usage is TRBV3-1 (or the pseudogene TRBV3-2) and J usage is TRBJ2-2; 13 nucleotides align to TRBD2. Germline V gene lookup returns CDR1 LGHDT and CDR2 YNNKEL (reference sequence). The length of the CDR3 is 19 residues. After removal of 0 bases from V and 0 bases from J, the junction contained 4 bases not matched to a gene. CDR3 bases: TGTGCCAGCAGCCAAGATAGGACTAGCGGGGGCACGAACACCGGGGAGCTGTTTTTT. Protein: CASSQDRTSGGTNTGELFF.

This rearrangement joins TRBV5-4 to TRBJ2-5, with 8 positions matching TRBD2. Germline V lookup: CDR1 SGHNT, CDR2 YYREEE (reference sequence). The CDR3 spans 16 residues. The V gene end was trimmed by 4 bases and the J gene end by 2 bases; junction bases not matched to a gene: 10. Here the CDR3 DNA reads TGTGCCAGCAGCCCGGGGGGGGGTGTACTACAAGAGACCCAGTACTTC. It specifies CASSPGGGVLQETQYF.